The entry below describes one TCR beta chain. The table came from immunoSEQ multiplex PCR; TCRdb's copy has only in-frame clones and leaves some out. The data show 150,000 to 200,000 clones, under 90% seen once. Looked up from germline, CDR1 is MNHNS and CDR2 is SASEGT. Trimming at V came to 1 base and at J to 1 base, leaving 9 bases not matched to a gene. This CDR3 spans 19 amino acids. This record comes from a study of blood T cell repertoires in COVID-19. This sequence joins TRBV6-1 and TRBJ2-1, with 11 positions matching TRBD2. The sequence came from an older woman who had recovered from COVID-19. The sample was PBMCs or T cells enriched from blood (not recorded which). For the CDR3, the DNA is TGTGCCAGCAGTGAAGAAAGTAGCGGGGGGGGCCCGTCCTACAATGAGCAGTTCTTC. It translates to CASSEESSGGGPSYNEQFF.